One sample yielded the 21 T cell receptor beta chains listed below, sequenced in a study of blood T cell repertoires in COVID-19. Generated by immunoSEQ multiplex PCR, the TCRdb table keeps only in-frame clones and is missing some. The sample carries roughly 120,000 clones, about 80% recorded once. The sequencing input was peripheral blood. The receptor source for this set is a man in his sixties or seventies with acute or convalescent COVID-19.

V and J are TRBV7-6 and TRBJ2-7; 7 bases align to TRBD1. The CDR3 length is 15 residues. Germline trimming cut 1 base from V and 9 bases from J; bases unmatched to any gene: 12. Germline V lookup: CDR1 SGHVS, CDR2 FNYEAQ. The CDR3 reads CASSLGGPDRVGQYF. In nucleotides, the CDR3 is TGTGCCAGCAGCTTAGGAGGCCCCGACAGGGTCGGGCAGTACTTC.

This sequence joins TRBV4-1 and TRBJ1-2; 8 nucleotides agree with TRBD1. CDR3 size: 17 residues. Germline-derived CDR1 and CDR2 are MGHRA and YSYEKL. V gave up 0 bases and J gave up 1 base; unmatched junction bases: 7. The CDR3 is CASSQDTDRADNYGYTF. DNA of the CDR3: TGCGCCAGCAGCCAAGATACGGACAGGGCCGATAACTATGGCTACACCTTC.

The chain combines TRBV28 with TRBJ2-7; 7 bases match TRBD1. This CDR3 has 14 residues. J lost 2 bases, V lost 6 bases, and 7 bases had no gene match. Germline V CDR1 and CDR2: MDHEN, SYDVKM. CDR3 coding DNA: TGTGCCAGCAGACAAGCCGGGACAGCCTACGAGCAGTACTTC. This sequence encodes CASRQAGTAYEQYF.

The chain is built from TRBV4-3 and TRBJ2-7; the match to TRBD2 covers 8 bases. The CDR3 is made up of 15 amino acids. V trimming: 4 bases; J trimming: 8 bases; junction bases outside the gene matches: 13. Germline V CDR1 and CDR2: LGHNA, YSLEER. CDR3 bases: TGCGCCAGCAGCCCCTCCGGGACTAGAAACGAACAGCAGTACTTC. Its protein is CASSPSGTRNEQQYF.

The chain uses TRBV5-1 and TRBJ1-2; D gene ambiguous. Trimming cost V 7 bases and J 4 bases, with 8 bases left between them. The CDR3 totals 11 residues. Germline V CDR1 and CDR2: SGHRS, YFSETQ. For the CDR3, the DNA is TGCGCCAGCGGAACGGGCTATGGCTACACCTTC. Protein sequence: CASGTGYGYTF.

The chain uses TRBV5-4 and TRBJ2-6; D possibly corresponds to TRBD1 (6 bases). This CDR3 has 15 residues. V was clipped by 6 bases and J by 1 base, with 11 bases between them. Germline loops: CDR1 SGHNT, CDR2 YYREEE (reference sequence). This CDR3 reads CASNTQGSGANVLTF. For the CDR3, the DNA is TGTGCCAGCAATACCCAGGGGTCTGGGGCCAACGTCCTGACTTTC.

This chain links TRBV7-7 with TRBJ2-5, with D perhaps matching TRBD2 (7 bases). CDR1 is SSHAT and CDR2 is FNYEAQ in the germline V gene (reference sequence). The length of the CDR3 is 13 residues. Trimming pared 5 bases from V and 4 bases from J, leaving 11 bases between. CDR3 protein: CASSRRGGETQYF. In DNA, the CDR3 is TGTGCCAGCAGCCGAAGGGGGGGAGAGACCCAGTACTTC.

The chain couples TRBV9 to TRBJ2-3; 13 positions match TRBD2. The length of the CDR3 is 15 residues. After removal of 3 bases from V and 8 bases from J, the junction contained 6 bases not matched to a gene. CDR1 and CDR2 (germline): SGDLS, YYNGEE. The chain's CDR3 is CASSGSGTSGVTQYF. CDR3 in DNA: TGTGCCAGCAGCGGATCCGGGACTAGCGGGGTTACGCAGTATTTT. The entire variable domain, with the rest obtained from reference TRBV9 and TRBJ2-3, is as follows: DSGVTQTPKHLITATGQRVTLRCSPRSGDLSVYWYQQSLDQGLQFLIQYYNGEERAKGNILERFSAQQFPDLHSELNLSSLELGDSALYFCASSGSGTSGVTQYFGPGTRLTVL.

The V gene is TRBV2, the J gene TRBJ1-1; tentatively, D is TRBD1 (5 bases). V lost 7 bases and J 8 bases, leaving 11 bases between the germline ends. The CDR3 covers 11 residues. Looked up from germline, CDR1 is SNHLY and CDR2 is FYNNEI. For the CDR3, the DNA is TGTGCCAGCATACAGCAGGGAGAAGCTTTCTTT. Its translation: CASIQQGEAFF.

The rearrangement joins TRBV15 to TRBJ2-1, with 9 nucleotides matching TRBD2. CDR1 LNHNV and CDR2 YYDKDF come from the germline V gene (reference sequence). The CDR3 is made up of 13 amino acids. V trimming: 8 bases; J trimming: 4 bases; junction bases outside the gene matches: 3. CDR3: CATRLAGYNEQFF. CDR3 DNA: TGTGCCACCCGGCTAGCGGGGTACAATGAGCAGTTCTTC.

The V gene is TRBV19, the J gene TRBJ2-5; weak D call: TRBD1 (5 bases). The ends were cut back, 5 bases at V and 4 bases at J, with 11 bases in the middle. Germline CDR1 LNHDA, CDR2 SQIVND (reference sequence). The CDR3 loop spans 13 amino acids. The CDR3 nucleotides read TGTGCCAGTAGTTGGCAGGGTGGAGAGACCCAGTACTTC. The encoded protein is CASSWQGGETQYF.

J is TRBJ2-2 and V is TRBV6-5; D is undetermined. Germline-derived CDR1 and CDR2 are MNHEY and SVGAGI. CDR3 length equals 12 residues. The V and J ends lost 5 bases and 8 bases respectively, with 9 bases between them. Written as DNA, the CDR3 is TGTGCCAGCAGTCCAGGAAAGGGGGAGCTGTTTTTT. Protein: CASSPGKGELFF.

The J gene is TRBJ2-1, the V gene TRBV13, with 9 bases identical to TRBD1. The J segment lost 2 bases and the V segment lost 7 bases, leaving 6 bases of the junction unmatched. The CDR3 length is 15 residues. CDR1 is PRHDT, CDR2 FYEKMQ, per germline (reference sequence). CDR3 sequence reads: CASTVGQGAYNEQFF. CDR3 in DNA: TGTGCCAGCACCGTGGGACAGGGAGCCTACAATGAGCAGTTCTTC. The full variable domain, in which reference TRBV13 and TRBJ2-1 provide the parts outside the CDR3, is AAGVIQSPRHLIKEKRETATLKCYPIPRHDTVYWYQQGPGQDPQFLISFYEKMQSDKGSIPDRFSAQQFSDYHSELNMSSLELGDSALYFCASTVGQGAYNEQFFGPGTRLTVL.

The chain joins TRBV5-1 to TRBJ2-1, with 8 nucleotides matching TRBD1. Germline CDR1 SGHRS, CDR2 YFSETQ. J gave up 5 bases and V 4 bases, and 20 bases lay outside the gene matches. CDR3 length: 19 residues. CDR3 amino acids: CASSGPGQVPFDPNNEQFF. Written as DNA, the CDR3 is TGCGCCAGCAGCGGCCCGGGACAGGTCCCTTTTGACCCTAACAATGAGCAGTTCTTC.

This clone appeared a few times. The rearrangement uses TRBV18 and TRBJ1-1; no clear D. The germline V gene has CDR1 KGHSH and CDR2 LQKENI. V was cut by 5 bases and J by 1 base, with 5 bases left in between. This CDR3 is built from 12 residues. Here the CDR3 DNA reads TGTGCCAGCTCATCGGGGAACACTGAAGCTTTCTTT. This gives the protein CASSSGNTEAFF.

The chain carries TRBV28 and TRBJ1-1; no reliable D call. V lost 8 bases to trimming and J lost 1 base, with 8 bases between them. Germline CDR1 and CDR2: MDHEN and SYDVKM. This CDR3 is built from 12 residues. The CDR3 region has the DNA TGTGCCAGCGGCCTCCCGAACACTGAAGCTTTCTTT. Its translation is CASGLPNTEAFF. The whole variable domain, remainder taken from reference TRBV28 and TRBJ1-1, is DVKVTQSSRYLVKRTGEKVFLECVQDMDHENMFWYRQDPGLGLRLIYFSYDVKMKEKGDIPEGYSVSREKKERFSLILESASTNQTSMYLCASGLPNTEAFFGQGTRLTVV.

The chain employs TRBV19 and TRBJ2-1; maybe TRBD1 (6 bases). The CDR3 extends over 14 amino acids. Germline V gives CDR1 LNHDA, CDR2 SQIVND (reference sequence). V lost 6 bases and J 4 bases, leaving 13 bases between the germline ends. The CDR3, as DNA: TGTGCCAGTAGGGTTGGACAGTTTTACAATGAGCAGTTCTTC. Protein: CASRVGQFYNEQFF.

The chain has TRBV7-9 and TRBJ2-1; D unclear. The length of the CDR3 is 12 residues. Germline CDR1 SEHNR, CDR2 FQNEAQ (reference sequence). V was clipped by 0 bases and J by 8 bases, with 5 bases between them. CDR3 DNA sequence: TGTGCCAGCAGCTTAGCTCTCCATGAGCAGTTCTTC. It specifies CASSLALHEQFF.

The chain couples TRBV19 to TRBJ1-2; D ambiguous. There are 12 residues in the CDR3. Germline assignment: CDR1 LNHDA and CDR2 SQIVND (reference sequence). Trimming removed 3 bases at V and 8 bases at J, with 10 bases between. The CDR3 here is CASSMREGGYTF. The CDR3 bases are TGTGCCAGTAGTATGCGGGAGGGCGGCTACACCTTC. The full variable domain, its missing parts supplied by reference TRBV19 and TRBJ1-2, is DGGITQSPKYLFRKEGQNVTLSCEQNLNHDAMYWYRQDPGQGLRLIYYSQIVNDFQKGDIAEGYSVSREKKESFPLTVTSAQKNPTAFYLCASSMREGGYTFGSGTRLTVV.

This chain uses TRBV12-3 or TRBV12-4 with TRBJ1-1, with TRBD1 matching over 7 bases. The CDR3 sequence is 13 residues long. V lost 10 bases to trimming and J lost 5 bases; unmatched junction nucleotides: 10. CDR3 residues: CANARQGGTEAFF. CDR3 nucleotides: TGTGCCAACGCAAGGCAGGGGGGTACTGAAGCTTTCTTT.

The CDR3 protein is CASRGTGLNYGYTF. CDR3 DNA sequence: TGTGCCAGCAGGGGGACAGGGTTGAACTATGGCTACACCTTC. This chain joins TRBV27 and TRBJ1-2, with 9 bases that match TRBD1. J gave up 2 bases and V 6 bases, and 4 bases lay outside the gene matches. The germline V gene encodes CDR1 MNHEY and CDR2 SMNVEV (reference sequence). CDR3 length: 14 residues.